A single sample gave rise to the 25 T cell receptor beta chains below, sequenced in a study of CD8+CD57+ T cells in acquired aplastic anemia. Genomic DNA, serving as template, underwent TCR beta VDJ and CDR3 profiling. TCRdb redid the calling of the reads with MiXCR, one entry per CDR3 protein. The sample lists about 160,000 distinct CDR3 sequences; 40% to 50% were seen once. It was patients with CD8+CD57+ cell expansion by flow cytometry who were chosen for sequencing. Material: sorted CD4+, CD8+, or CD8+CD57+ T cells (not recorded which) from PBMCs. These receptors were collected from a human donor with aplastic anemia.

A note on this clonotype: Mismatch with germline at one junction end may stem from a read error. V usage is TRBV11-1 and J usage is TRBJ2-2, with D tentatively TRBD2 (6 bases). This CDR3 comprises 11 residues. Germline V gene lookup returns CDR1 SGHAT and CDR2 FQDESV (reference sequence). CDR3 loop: CASSPGSGPVF. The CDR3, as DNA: TGTGCCAGCAGCCCAGGTAGCGGACCCGTTTTT.

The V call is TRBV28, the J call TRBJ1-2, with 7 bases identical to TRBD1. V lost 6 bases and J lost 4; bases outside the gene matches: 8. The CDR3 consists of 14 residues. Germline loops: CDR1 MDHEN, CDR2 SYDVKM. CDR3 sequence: CASSLTGQSYGYTF. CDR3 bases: TGTGCCAGCAGCCTAACGGGACAGAGCTATGGCTACACCTTC.

CDR3 amino acids: CASTVGHPNTEAFF. The CDR3 DNA follows: TGTGCCAGTACCGTTGGACATCCGAACACTGAAGCTTTCTTT. V usage is TRBV19 and J usage is TRBJ1-1; tentative D call: TRBD1 (5 bases). V lost 7 bases to trimming and J lost 1 base, with 13 bases between them. The CDR3 has 14 residues. In germline, CDR1 is LNHDA, CDR2 SQIVND (reference sequence).

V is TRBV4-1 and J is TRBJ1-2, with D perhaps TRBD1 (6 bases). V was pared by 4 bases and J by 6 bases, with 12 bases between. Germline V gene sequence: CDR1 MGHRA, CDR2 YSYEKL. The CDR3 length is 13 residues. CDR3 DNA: TGCGCCAGCAGCCTACAGGGAAATGATGGCTACACCTTC. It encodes CASSLQGNDGYTF.

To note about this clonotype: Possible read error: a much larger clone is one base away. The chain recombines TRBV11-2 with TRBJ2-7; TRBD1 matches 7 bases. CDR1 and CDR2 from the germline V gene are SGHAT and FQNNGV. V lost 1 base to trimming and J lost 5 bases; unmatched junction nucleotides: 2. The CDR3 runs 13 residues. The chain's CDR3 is CASSLVGGDEQYF. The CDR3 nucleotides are TGTGCCAGCAGCTTAGTAGGGGGCGACGAGCAGTACTTC.

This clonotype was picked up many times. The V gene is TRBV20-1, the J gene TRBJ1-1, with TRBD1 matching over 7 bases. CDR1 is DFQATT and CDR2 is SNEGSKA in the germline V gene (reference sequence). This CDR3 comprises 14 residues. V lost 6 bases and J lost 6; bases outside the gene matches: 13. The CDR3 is CSAGGEAGGSEAFF. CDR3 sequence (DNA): TGCAGTGCGGGAGGGGAGGCAGGGGGGTCTGAAGCTTTCTTT.

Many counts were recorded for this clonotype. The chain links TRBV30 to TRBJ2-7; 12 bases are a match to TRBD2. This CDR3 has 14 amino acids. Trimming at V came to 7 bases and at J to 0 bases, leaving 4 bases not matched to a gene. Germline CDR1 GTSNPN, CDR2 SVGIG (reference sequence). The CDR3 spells CASATSGSSYEQYF. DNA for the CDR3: TGTGCCTCCGCGACTAGCGGGAGCTCCTACGAGCAGTACTTC.

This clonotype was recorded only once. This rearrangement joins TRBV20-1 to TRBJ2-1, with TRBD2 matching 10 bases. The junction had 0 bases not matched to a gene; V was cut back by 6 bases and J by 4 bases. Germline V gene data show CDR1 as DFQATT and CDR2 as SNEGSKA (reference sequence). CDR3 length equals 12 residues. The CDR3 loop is CSATSGYNEQFF. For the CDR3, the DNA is TGCAGTGCGACTAGCGGGTACAATGAGCAGTTCTTC.

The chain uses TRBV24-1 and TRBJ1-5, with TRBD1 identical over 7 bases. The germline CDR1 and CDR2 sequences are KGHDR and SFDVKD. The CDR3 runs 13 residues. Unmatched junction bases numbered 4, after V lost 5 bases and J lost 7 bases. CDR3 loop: CATSGTGGQPQHF. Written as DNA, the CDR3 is TGTGCCACCAGTGGGACAGGTGGGCAGCCCCAGCATTTT.

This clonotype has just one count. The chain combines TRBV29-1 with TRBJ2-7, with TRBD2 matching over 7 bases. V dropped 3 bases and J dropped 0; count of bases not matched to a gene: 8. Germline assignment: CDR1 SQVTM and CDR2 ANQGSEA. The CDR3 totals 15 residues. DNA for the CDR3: TGCAGCGTTGATTCCCCAGCGGGGAGCTCCTACGAGCAGTACTTC. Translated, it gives CSVDSPAGSSYEQYF.

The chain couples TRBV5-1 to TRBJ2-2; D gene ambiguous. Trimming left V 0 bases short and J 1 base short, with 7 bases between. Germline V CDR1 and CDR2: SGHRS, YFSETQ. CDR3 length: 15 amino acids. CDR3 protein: CASSLAPGNTGELFF. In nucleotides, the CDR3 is TGCGCCAGCAGCTTGGCCCCGGGGAACACCGGGGAGCTGTTTTTT.

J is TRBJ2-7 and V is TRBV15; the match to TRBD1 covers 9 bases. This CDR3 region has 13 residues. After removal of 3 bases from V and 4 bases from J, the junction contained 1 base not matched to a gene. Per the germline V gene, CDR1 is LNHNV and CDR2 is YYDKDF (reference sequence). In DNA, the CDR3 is TGTGCCACCAGCAGCGGGACAGGGTACGAGCAGTACTTC. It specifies CATSSGTGYEQYF.

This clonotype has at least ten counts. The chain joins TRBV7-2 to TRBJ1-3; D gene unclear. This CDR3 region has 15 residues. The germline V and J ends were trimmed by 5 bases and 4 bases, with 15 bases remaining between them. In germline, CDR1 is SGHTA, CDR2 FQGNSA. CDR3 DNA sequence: TGTGCCAGCAGCGGGTCTTGGCAACCGGGAAACACCATATATTTT. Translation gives CASSGSWQPGNTIYF.

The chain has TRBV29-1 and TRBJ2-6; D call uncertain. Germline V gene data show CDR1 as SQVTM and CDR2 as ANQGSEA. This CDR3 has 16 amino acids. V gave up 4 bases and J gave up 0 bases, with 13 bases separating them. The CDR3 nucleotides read TGCAGCGTTGGTAAGGGTCAGCCCTCTGGGGCCAACGTCCTGACTTTC. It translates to CSVGKGQPSGANVLTF.

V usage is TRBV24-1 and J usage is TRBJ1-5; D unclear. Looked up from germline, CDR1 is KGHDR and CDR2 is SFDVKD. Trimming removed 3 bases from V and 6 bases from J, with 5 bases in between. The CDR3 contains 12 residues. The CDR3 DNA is TGTGCCACCAGTGATCCGCCTCAGCCCCAGCATTTT. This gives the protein CATSDPPQPQHF.

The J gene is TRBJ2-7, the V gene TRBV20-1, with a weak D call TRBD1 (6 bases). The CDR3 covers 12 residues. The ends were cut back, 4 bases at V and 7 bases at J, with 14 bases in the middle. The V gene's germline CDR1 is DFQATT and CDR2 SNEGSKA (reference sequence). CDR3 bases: TGCAGTGCTACCTCCAACAGGGAAGAGCAGTACTTC. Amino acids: CSATSNREEQYF.

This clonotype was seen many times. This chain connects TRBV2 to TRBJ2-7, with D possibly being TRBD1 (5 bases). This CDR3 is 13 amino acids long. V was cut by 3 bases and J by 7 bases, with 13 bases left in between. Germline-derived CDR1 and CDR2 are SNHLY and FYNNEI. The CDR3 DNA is TGTGCCAGCAGTGACGCTAGAAGGGGTGAGCAGTACTTC. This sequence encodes CASSDARRGEQYF.

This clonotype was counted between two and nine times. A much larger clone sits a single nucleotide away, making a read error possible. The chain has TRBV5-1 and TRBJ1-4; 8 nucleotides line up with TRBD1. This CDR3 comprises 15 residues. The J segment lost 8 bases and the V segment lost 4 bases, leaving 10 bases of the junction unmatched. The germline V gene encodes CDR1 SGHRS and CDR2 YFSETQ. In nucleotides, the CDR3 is TGCGCCAGCAGCCCCTGGGACAGGAAGGACGAAAAACTGTTTTTT. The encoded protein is CASSPWDRKDEKLFF.

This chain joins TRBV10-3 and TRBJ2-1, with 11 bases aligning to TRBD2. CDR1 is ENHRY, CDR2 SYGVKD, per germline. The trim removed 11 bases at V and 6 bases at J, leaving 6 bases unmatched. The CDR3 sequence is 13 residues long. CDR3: CASALAGGNEQFF. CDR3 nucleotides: TGTGCCTCAGCCCTAGCGGGAGGCAATGAGCAGTTCTTC.

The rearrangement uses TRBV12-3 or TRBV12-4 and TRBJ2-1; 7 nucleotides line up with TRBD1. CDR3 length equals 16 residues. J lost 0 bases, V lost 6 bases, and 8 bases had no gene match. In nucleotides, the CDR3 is TGTGCCAGCAGCGACCTCCGGGACAGCTCCTACAATGAGCAGTTCTTC. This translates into CASSDLRDSSYNEQFF.

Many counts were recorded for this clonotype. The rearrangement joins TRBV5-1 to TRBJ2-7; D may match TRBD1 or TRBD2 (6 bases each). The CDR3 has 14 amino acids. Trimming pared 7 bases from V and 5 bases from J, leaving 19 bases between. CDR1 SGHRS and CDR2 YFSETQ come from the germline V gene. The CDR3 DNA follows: TGCGCCAGCCAGGACGGGGGCGGGTTGGACGAGCAGTACTTC. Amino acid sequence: CASQDGGGLDEQYF.

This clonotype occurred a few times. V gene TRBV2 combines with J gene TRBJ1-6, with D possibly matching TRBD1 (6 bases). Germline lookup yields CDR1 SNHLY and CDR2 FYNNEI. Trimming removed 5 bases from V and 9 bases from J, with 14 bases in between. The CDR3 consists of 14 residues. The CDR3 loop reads CASSPTGLGSPLHF. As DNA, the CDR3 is TGTGCCAGCAGTCCAACAGGGTTGGGTTCACCCCTCCACTTT.

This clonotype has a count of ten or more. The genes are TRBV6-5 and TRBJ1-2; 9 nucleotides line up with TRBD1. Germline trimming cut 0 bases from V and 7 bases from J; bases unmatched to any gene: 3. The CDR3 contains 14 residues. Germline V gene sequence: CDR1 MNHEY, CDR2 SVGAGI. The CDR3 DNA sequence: TGTGCCAGCAGTTACTCAGCGGACAGGGGTGGCTACACCTTC. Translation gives CASSYSADRGGYTF.

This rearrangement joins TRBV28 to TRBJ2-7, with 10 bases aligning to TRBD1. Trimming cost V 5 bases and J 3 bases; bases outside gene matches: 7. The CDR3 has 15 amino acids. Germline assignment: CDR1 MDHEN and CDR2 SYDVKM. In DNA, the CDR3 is TGTGCCAGCAGTGCCCCGGGACAGGGGATCTACGAGCAGTACTTC. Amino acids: CASSAPGQGIYEQYF.

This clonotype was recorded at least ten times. In nucleotides, the CDR3 is TGTGCCAGCAGCCCTTCAACGGACAGGGTTTCCTACGAGCAGTACTTC. Residues: CASSPSTDRVSYEQYF. The gene calls are TRBV5-6 and TRBJ2-7, with TRBD1 identical over 8 bases. Looked up from germline, CDR1 is SGHDT and CDR2 is YYEEEE. This CDR3 has 16 residues. V was clipped by 4 bases and J by 1 base; unmatched bases: 10.